These 6 T cell receptor beta chains were sequenced from one sample in a study of T cells in Graves' hyperthyroidism and ophthalmopathy. RNA transcripts were the template for amplifying TCR beta CDR3 regions. Initially, a first-round RT-PCR of the TCR CDR3 employed the HTBI primer set. A single record per CDR3 protein comes from TCRdb applying MiXCR to the multiplex PCR reads. Of about 640,000 distinct CDR3 sequences in the sample, roughly 20% were seen once. The sample was blood. These receptors all stem from a man aged 25 to 40 with Graves' ophthalmopathy.

This clonotype showed up just a few times. The chain is built from TRBV28 and TRBJ1-6, with D perhaps matching TRBD1 (5 bases). Trimming stripped 6 bases from V and 7 bases from J, with 19 bases between. The germline V gene has CDR1 MDHEN and CDR2 SYDVKM. This CDR3 is built from 16 residues. The CDR3 spells CASRGTSAFRNSPLHF. Here the CDR3 DNA reads TGTGCCAGCAGGGGGACGTCGGCTTTCCGGAATTCACCCCTCCACTTT.

The rearrangement joins TRBV25-1 to TRBJ2-1; a weak D match, TRBD1 (5 bases). With 3 bases removed from V and 0 bases from J, the gap between germline ends came to 12 bases. Germline V gene sequence: CDR1 MGHDK, CDR2 SYGVNS. The CDR3 contains 16 residues. The CDR3 coding sequence is TGTGCCAGCAGTGATAAGGGGTCTAGCTCCTACAATGAGCAGTTCTTC. Its protein is CASSDKGSSSYNEQFF.

In the case of this clonotype: A much larger clone lies one base from this, so it may be a read error. The chain is built from TRBV6-2 or TRBV6-3 and TRBJ1-2, with D maybe TRBD1 (6 bases). The germline V gene encodes CDR1 MNHEY and CDR2 SVGEGT. The V end was cut by 6 bases, the J end by 1 base, with 15 bases between. CDR3 length: 15 amino acids. The CDR3 DNA sequence: TGTGCCAGCAGATACCGGGGAGGGGGTAACTATGGCTACACCTTC. Translating it yields CASRYRGGGNYGYTF.

The sample holds many counts of this clonotype. The V call is TRBV20-1, the J call TRBJ2-1, with a weak D call TRBD2 (6 bases). The germline gives CDR1 DFQATT, CDR2 SNEGSKA (reference sequence). This CDR3 has 15 amino acids. V was clipped by 0 bases and J by 6 bases, with 15 bases between them. The CDR3 DNA reads as TGCAGTGCTAGAGATTCGGGACTGGAGTTCAATGAGCAGTTCTTC. Translated, it gives CSARDSGLEFNEQFF.

This clonotype has ten or more counts. The rearrangement joins TRBV20-1 to TRBJ2-7; D unclear. The CDR3 extends over 14 amino acids. Per the germline V gene, CDR1 is DFQATT and CDR2 is SNEGSKA (reference sequence). Trimming removed 5 bases from V and 2 bases from J, with 16 bases in between. The CDR3 coding sequence is TGCAGTGCTCCGGCCAGCGACGCCCCCTACGAGCAGTACTTC. Translating gives CSAPASDAPYEQYF.

The chain uses TRBV20-1 and TRBJ2-5; D gene ambiguous. Germline CDR1 is DFQATT and CDR2 is SNEGSKA (reference sequence). V was shortened by 5 bases and J by 1 base, with 17 bases between the two germline ends. This CDR3 comprises 15 residues. CDR3 coding DNA: TGCAGTGCTGAATCGGAGCGAACGACCCAAGAGACCCAGTACTTC. This translates into CSAESERTTQETQYF.